A selection of T cell receptor beta chains follows, all from one sample in a study of blood T cell repertoires in COVID-19. TCRdb keeps only in-frame clones here, not all; method: immunoSEQ multiplex PCR. Of about 190,000 clones listed, 80% were seen once; the top ten hold under 8%. Sequenced sample: peripheral blood. All receptors come from a man aged 55 to 70 with acute or convalescent COVID-19. CDR3s include the opening cysteine and the closing phenylalanine or tryptophan. D genes are given only for firm matches. Clone size appears in some rows only: once, few, many, or a class for an expanded clone.

TGTGCCAGCAGCCAGCTACTAGAGGGTGGCTACACCTTC,CASSQLLEGGYTF,TRBV14,.,TRBJ1-2,.
TGTGCCAGCAGTCCCCTCCCCAGTGATTATAGCAATCAGCCCCAGCATTTT,CASSPLPSDYSNQPQHF,TRBV27,.,TRBJ1-5,.
TGTGCCAGCAGTCTACCCCGGGTGGGCACTGAAGCTTTCTTT,CASSLPRVGTEAFF,TRBV28,few,TRBJ1-1,.
TGTGCCAGCAGCTTAGGGCTAGCGGGGGGCCACGAGTCCTACGAGCAGTACTTC,CASSLGLAGGHESYEQYF,TRBV7-6,.,TRBJ2-7,TRBD2
TGTGCCAGCAGCCCAAGTTCACAGGGCGCTTCACCCCTCCACTTT,CASSPSSQGASPLHF,TRBV3-1/TRBV3-2,.,TRBJ1-6,.
TGTGCCAGCAGTGAAGCGCCGAGGGATACGCAGTATTTT,CASSEAPRDTQYF,TRBV6-1,few,TRBJ2-3,.
TGTGCCAGCAGCTTAGGGCTCCCTCAGGGCTACACCTTC,CASSLGLPQGYTF,TRBV7-2,.,TRBJ1-2,.
TGTGCCAGCAGCTTAGGGACAGACCCCGCCGAAGCTTTCTTT,CASSLGTDPAEAFF,TRBV13,.,TRBJ1-1,.
TGTGCCAGCAGCGATTCAGGCAATGAAAAACTGTTTTTT,CASSDSGNEKLFF,TRBV7-9,.,TRBJ1-4,.
TGTGCCAGCTCACTAGGACAGGGCAACTATGGCTACACCTTC,CASSLGQGNYGYTF,TRBV18,once,TRBJ1-2,TRBD1
TGTGCCAGCAGCAAAGGGAATCAGGGGGCCCACGAGCAGTACTTC,CASSKGNQGAHEQYF,TRBV21-1,.,TRBJ2-7,.